This entry lists 12 T cell receptor beta chains sequenced from one sample in a study of CD8 T cells in ankylosing spondylitis. TCRdb fed the 5' RACE reads into MiXCR, producing one record per CDR3 protein. This sample has roughly 97,000 distinct CDR3 sequences, with almost 8.5% found just once. Sequenced input: blood, either unsorted or a sorted T cell fraction (not recorded which). All receptors derive from a male donor with ankylosing spondylitis or in good health (not recorded which).

This clonotype was counted ten times or more. A read error may account for a junction end that differs from germline. The J gene is TRBJ2-3, the V gene TRBV6-1; 8 bases line up with TRBD2. The CDR3 sequence is 14 residues long. Per germline, CDR1 MNHNS and CDR2 SASEGT. The DNA for the CDR3 is TGTGCCAGCAGCGAAGCGGGAGAGCCAGATACGCAGTATTTT. It is translated as CASSEAGEPDTQYF.

This clonotype was counted ten times or more. The rearrangement joins TRBV12-3 or TRBV12-4 to TRBJ2-1, with 9 positions matching TRBD1. With V trimmed by 3 bases and J by 4 bases, 4 bases remained unmatched. This CDR3 region has 15 residues. This CDR3 is CASSFPGQGYNEQFF. CDR3 DNA sequence: TGTGCCAGCAGTTTCCCGGGACAGGGTTACAATGAGCAGTTCTTC.

This clonotype has a count of ten or more. This chain links TRBV7-2 with TRBJ2-3; 11 positions agree with TRBD2. V shed 1 base, J shed 0 bases, and the junction held 0 bases outside the gene matches. Germline lookup yields CDR1 SGHTA and CDR2 FQGNSA. The CDR3 covers 16 residues. CDR3 residues: CASSLGTSGSTDTQYF. The DNA of the CDR3 is TGTGCCAGCAGCTTAGGGACTAGCGGGAGCACAGATACGCAGTATTTT.

This clonotype was detected a few times. V usage is TRBV2 and J usage is TRBJ1-5; tentatively, D is TRBD1 (5 bases). This CDR3 contains 14 residues. Trimming took 2 bases from V and 5 from J, leaving 10 bases between them. The germline V gene encodes CDR1 SNHLY and CDR2 FYNNEI. CDR3 nucleotides: TGTGCCAGCAGTGAAATGGGGGGGGATCAGCCCCAGCATTTT. This translates into CASSEMGGDQPQHF.

This clonotype was seen a handful of times. The gene calls are TRBV7-9 and TRBJ2-3, with D uncertain. V lost 5 bases and J lost 4, with 10 bases in between. Germline V gene sequence: CDR1 SEHNR, CDR2 FQNEAQ (reference sequence). This CDR3 region has 13 residues. The CDR3 coding sequence is TGTGCCAGCAGCGGGTCTGGCTCAGATACGCAGTATTTT. Translated: CASSGSGSDTQYF.

This clonotype was detected ten times or more. A junction boundary mismatches the germline segment, possibly from a read error. The chain uses TRBV15 and TRBJ2-1; no definite D call. Germline loops: CDR1 LNHNV, CDR2 YYDKDF (reference sequence). The CDR3 runs to 12 residues. The CDR3 DNA is TGTACCACCAGCAGACGGTTAAGCGAGCAGTTCTTC. Translated, it gives CTTSRRLSEQFF.

Many counts were recorded for this clonotype. The V and J genes are TRBV7-8 and TRBJ1-4; D is undetermined. Germline V lookup: CDR1 SGHVS, CDR2 FQNEAQ. This CDR3 is built from 13 residues. Trimming cost V 0 bases and J 8 bases, with 7 bases left between them. As DNA, the CDR3 is TGTGCCAGCAGCTTAGCGCTCACAGAAAAACTGTTTTTT. It specifies CASSLALTEKLFF. Looking up the rest from reference TRBV7-8 and TRBJ1-4 gives the full variable domain: GAGVSQSPRYKVAKRGQDVALRCDPISGHVSLFWYQQALGQGPEFLTYFQNEAQLDKSGLPSDRFFAERPEGSVSTLKIQRTQQEDSAVYLCASSLALTEKLFFGSGTQLSVL.

The V and J genes are TRBV7-2 and TRBJ2-3; D gene uncertain. V shed 5 bases and J shed 1 base, with 10 bases lying between them. The CDR3 has 14 residues. Germline CDR1 reads SGHTA; CDR2 reads FQGNSA. CDR3 residues: CASSKDAGTDTQYF. CDR3 coding DNA: TGTGCCAGCAGCAAGGACGCCGGCACAGATACGCAGTATTTT.

This clonotype was seen repeatedly, ten times or more. The V and J genes are TRBV5-1 and TRBJ2-7, with D perhaps being TRBD1 or TRBD2 (6 bases each). V was shortened by 5 bases and J by 0 bases, with 18 bases between the two germline ends. The germline V gene has CDR1 SGHRS and CDR2 YFSETQ. The CDR3 sequence is 16 residues long. CDR3 nucleotides: TGCGCCAGCAGGGGTGTTAGGGGGGCCTCCTCCTACGAGCAGTACTTC. Translating gives CASRGVRGASSYEQYF.

This clonotype was seen at least ten times. The chain is built from TRBV15 and TRBJ2-7, with 7 bases fitting TRBD1. The germline V gene encodes CDR1 LNHNV and CDR2 YYDKDF (reference sequence). The ends lost 3 bases at V and 1 base at J; junction bases unmatched: 6. CDR3 length equals 15 residues. In DNA, the CDR3 is TGTGCCACCAGCAGGCACAGGGGAATATCCTACGAGCAGTACTTC. Translating it yields CATSRHRGISYEQYF.

This clonotype was seen ten or more times. The J gene is TRBJ1-4, the V gene TRBV20-1; D possibly corresponds to TRBD1 (6 bases). The V gene lost 6 bases and the J gene lost 6 bases, with 17 bases spanning the gap. Per germline, CDR1 DFQATT and CDR2 SNEGSKA (reference sequence). This CDR3 spans 14 amino acids. The DNA of the CDR3 is TGCAGTGCCCCAGGTTCGGGGGCTGATGAAAAACTGTTTTTT. This sequence encodes CSAPGSGADEKLFF.

In the case of this clonotype: This may be a read error, as it is one base from a much larger clone. This rearrangement joins TRBV4-1 to TRBJ2-3; TRBD2 matches 7 bases. This CDR3 contains 14 residues. Germline V lookup: CDR1 MGHRA, CDR2 YSYEKL. The CDR3 region has the DNA TGCACCAGCAGCCGCCTGGGGGGGATGGATACGCAGTATTTT. It translates to CTSSRLGGMDTQYF.